This entry describes one TCR beta chain. Antigen unknown. This sample stems from a study of PD-1 blockade in mismatch repair-deficient tumors. This CDR3 has 16 amino acids. Trimming removed 1 base from V and 4 bases from J, with 15 bases in between. Germline assignment: CDR1 SGDLS and CDR2 YYNGEE. Whole-study results and caveats: After pembrolizumab, tumor-resident clones rose rapidly, then generally contracted before radiologic responses.

Every patient had mismatch repair deficiency by PCR or immunohistochemistry. Profiled with immunoSEQ multiplex PCR; TCRdb holds only in-frame clones, not every one. This table has 40,000 to 60,000 clones, 81% appearing once. The chain has TRBV9 and TRBJ1-3; the D gene is possibly TRBD1 (5 bases). This sample comprised peripheral blood, obtained less than 21 weeks after starting pembrolizumab. This clonotype was obtained from an adult with mismatch repair-deficient cancer. CDR3 in DNA: TGTGCCAGCAGCGTAACATCGGGACCAGAGGGAAACACCATATATTTT. Amino acids: CASSVTSGPEGNTIYF.